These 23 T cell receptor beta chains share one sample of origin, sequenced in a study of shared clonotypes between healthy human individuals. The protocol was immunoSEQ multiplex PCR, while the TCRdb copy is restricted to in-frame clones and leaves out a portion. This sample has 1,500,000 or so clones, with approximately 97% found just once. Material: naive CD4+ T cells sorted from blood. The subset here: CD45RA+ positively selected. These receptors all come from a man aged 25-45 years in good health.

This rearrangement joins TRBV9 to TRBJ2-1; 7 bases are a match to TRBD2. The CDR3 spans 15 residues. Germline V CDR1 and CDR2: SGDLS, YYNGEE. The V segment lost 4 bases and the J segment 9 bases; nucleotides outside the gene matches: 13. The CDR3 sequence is CASSPEVGGPGEQFF. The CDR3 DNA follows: TGTGCCAGCAGCCCAGAGGTGGGAGGGCCGGGTGAGCAGTTCTTC.

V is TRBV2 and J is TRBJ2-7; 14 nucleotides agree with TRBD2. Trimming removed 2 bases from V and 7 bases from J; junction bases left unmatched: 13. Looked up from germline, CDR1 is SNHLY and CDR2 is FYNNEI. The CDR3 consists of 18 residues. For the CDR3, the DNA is TGTGCCAGCAGTGAACCCGTTGCGGGACTAGCGGGAGAGCGAGAGCAGTACTTC. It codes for CASSEPVAGLAGEREQYF.

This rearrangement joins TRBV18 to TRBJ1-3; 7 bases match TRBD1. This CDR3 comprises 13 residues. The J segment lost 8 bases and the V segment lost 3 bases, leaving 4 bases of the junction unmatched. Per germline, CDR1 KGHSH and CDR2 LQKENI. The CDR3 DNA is TGTGCCAGCTCACCTACCACAGGGGACACCATATATTTT. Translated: CASSPTTGDTIYF.

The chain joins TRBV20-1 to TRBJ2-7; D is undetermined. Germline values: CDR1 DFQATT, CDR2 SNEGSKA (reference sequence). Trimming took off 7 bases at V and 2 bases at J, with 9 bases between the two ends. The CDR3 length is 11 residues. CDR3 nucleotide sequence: TGCAGTGGCTACTTGACCTACGAGCAGTACTTC. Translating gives CSGYLTYEQYF.

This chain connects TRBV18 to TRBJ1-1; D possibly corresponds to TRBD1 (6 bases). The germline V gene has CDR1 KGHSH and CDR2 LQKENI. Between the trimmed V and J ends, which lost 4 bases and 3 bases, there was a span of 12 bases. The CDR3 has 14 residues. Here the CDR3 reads CASSHRGGDTEAFF. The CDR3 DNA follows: TGTGCCAGCTCACATCGAGGGGGGGACACTGAAGCTTTCTTT.

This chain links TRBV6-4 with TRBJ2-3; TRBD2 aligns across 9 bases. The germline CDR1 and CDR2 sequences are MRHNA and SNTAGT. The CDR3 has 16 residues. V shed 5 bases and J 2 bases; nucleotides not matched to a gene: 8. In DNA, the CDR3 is TGTGCCAGCAGTCCTCTTAGCGGGAGCCCCACAGATACGCAGTATTTT. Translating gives CASSPLSGSPTDTQYF.

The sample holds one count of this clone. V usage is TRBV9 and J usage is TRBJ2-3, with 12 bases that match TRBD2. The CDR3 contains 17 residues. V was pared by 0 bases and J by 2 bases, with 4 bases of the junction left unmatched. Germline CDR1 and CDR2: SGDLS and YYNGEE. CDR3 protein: CASSVGLAGGFTDTQYF. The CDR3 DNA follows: TGTGCCAGCAGCGTAGGGCTAGCGGGAGGGTTCACAGATACGCAGTATTTT.

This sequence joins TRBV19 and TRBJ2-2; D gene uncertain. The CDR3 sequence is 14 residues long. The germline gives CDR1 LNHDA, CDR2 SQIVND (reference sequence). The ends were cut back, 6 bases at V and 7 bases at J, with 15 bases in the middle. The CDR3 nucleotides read TGTGCCAGTAGATCCTCGTGGGTCGACGGGGAGCTGTTTTTT. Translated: CASRSSWVDGELFF.

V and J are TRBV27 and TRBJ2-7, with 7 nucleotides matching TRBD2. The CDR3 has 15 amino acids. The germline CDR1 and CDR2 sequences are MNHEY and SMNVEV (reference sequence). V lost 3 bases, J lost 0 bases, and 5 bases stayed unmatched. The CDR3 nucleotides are TGTGCCAGCAGTTTCGCGCTAGCGGCCTCCTACGAGCAGTACTTC. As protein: CASSFALAASYEQYF.

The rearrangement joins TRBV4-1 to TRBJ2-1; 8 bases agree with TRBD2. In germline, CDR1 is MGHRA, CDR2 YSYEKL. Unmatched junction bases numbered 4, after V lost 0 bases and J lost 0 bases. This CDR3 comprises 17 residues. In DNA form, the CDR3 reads TGCGCCAGCAGCCAAGAGTTGGGGACTAGCTCCTACAATGAGCAGTTCTTC. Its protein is CASSQELGTSSYNEQFF.

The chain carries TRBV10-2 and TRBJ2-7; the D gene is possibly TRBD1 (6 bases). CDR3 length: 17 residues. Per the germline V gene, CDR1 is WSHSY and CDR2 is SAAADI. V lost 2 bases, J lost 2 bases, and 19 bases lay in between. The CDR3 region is CASSELNRGDIAYEQYF. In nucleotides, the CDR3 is TGCGCCAGCAGTGAGCTCAATCGTGGGGACATTGCCTACGAGCAGTACTTC.

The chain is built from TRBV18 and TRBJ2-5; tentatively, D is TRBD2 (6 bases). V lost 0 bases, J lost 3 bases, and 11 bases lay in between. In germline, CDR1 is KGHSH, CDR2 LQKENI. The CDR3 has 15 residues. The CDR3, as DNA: TGTGCCAGCTCACCACCGGGGAGGACCAAAGAGACCCAGTACTTC. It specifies CASSPPGRTKETQYF. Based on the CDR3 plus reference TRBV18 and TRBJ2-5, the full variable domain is NAGVMQNPRHLVRRRGQEARLRCSPMKGHSHVYWYRQLPEEGLKFMVYLQKENIIDESGMPKERFSAEFPKEGPSILRIQQVVRGDSAAYFCASSPPGRTKETQYFGPGTRLLVL.

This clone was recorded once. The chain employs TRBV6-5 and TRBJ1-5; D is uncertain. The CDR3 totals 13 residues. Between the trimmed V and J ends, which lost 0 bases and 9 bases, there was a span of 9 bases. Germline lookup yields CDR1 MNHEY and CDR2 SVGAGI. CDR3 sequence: CASSYSSTRPQHF. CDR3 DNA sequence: TGTGCCAGCAGTTACTCGAGTACTCGGCCCCAGCATTTT.

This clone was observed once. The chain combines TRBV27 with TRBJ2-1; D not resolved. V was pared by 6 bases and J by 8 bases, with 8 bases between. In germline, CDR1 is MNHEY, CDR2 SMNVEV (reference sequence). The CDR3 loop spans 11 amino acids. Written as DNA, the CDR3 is TGTGCCAGCAGCCCCGGCCATGAGCAGTTCTTC. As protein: CASSPGHEQFF.

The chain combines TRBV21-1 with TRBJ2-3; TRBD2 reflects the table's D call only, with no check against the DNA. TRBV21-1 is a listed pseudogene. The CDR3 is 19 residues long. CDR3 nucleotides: TGTGCCAGCAGCAAATGGAGGGTCGGCGGTACCCCTAGCACAGATACGCAGTATTTT. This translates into CASSKWRVGGTPSTDTQYF.

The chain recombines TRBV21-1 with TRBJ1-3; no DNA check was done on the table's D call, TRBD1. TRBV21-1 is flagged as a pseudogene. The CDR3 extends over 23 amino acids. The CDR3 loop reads CASSRGRDRKIIPPDLSGNTIYF. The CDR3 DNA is TGTGCCAGCAGCAGAGGCCGGGACAGAAAAATCATCCCTCCAGACCTCTCTGGAAACACCATATATTTT.

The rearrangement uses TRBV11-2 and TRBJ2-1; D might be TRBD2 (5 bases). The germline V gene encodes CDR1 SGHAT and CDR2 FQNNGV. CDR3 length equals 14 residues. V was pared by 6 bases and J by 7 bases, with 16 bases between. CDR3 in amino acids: CASSYRDGVNEQFF. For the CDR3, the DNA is TGTGCCAGCAGTTACCGGGATGGGGTGAATGAGCAGTTCTTC.

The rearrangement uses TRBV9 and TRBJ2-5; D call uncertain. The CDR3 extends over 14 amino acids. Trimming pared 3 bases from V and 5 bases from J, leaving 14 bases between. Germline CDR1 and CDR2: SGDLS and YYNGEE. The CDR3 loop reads CASSATGERETQYF. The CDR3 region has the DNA TGTGCCAGCAGCGCTACCGGTGAGAGGGAGACCCAGTACTTC.

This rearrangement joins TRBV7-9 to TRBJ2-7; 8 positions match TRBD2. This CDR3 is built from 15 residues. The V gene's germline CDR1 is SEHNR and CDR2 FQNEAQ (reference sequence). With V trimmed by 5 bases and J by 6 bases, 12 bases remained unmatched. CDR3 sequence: CASSPGGGLYGEQYF. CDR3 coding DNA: TGTGCCAGCAGCCCCGGGGGGGGGCTATATGGCGAGCAGTACTTC. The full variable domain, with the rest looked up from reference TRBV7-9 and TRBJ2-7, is DTGVSQNPRHKITKRGQNVTFRCDPISEHNRLYWYRQTLGQGPEFLTYFQNEAQLEKSRLLSDRFSAERPKGSFSTLEIQRTEQGDSAMYLCASSPGGGLYGEQYFGPGTRLTVT.

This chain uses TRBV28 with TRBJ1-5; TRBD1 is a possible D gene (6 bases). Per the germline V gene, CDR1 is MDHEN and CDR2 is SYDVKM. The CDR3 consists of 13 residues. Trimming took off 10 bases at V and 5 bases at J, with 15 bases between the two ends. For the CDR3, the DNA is TGTGCCACCGACAGGACTATGGATCAGCCCCAGCATTTT. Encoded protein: CATDRTMDQPQHF.

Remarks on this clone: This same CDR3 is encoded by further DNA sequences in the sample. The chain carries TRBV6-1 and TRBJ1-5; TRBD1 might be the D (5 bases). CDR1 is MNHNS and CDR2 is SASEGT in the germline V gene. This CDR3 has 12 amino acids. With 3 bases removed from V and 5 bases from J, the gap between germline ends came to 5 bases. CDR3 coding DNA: TGTGCCAGCAGTGAGGGGGATCAGCCCCAGCATTTT. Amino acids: CASSEGDQPQHF.

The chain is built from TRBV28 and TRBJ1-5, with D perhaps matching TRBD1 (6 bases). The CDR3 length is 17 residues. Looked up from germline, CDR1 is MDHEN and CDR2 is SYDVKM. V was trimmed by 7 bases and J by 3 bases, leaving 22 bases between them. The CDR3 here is CASNPPRGLSHNQPQHF. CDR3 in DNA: TGTGCCAGCAATCCGCCCAGGGGATTATCCCACAATCAGCCCCAGCATTTT.

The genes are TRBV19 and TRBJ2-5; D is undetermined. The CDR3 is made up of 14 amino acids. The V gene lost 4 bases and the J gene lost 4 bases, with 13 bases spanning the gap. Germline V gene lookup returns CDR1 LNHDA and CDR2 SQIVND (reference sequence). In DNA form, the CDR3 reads TGTGCCAGTAGTAACCTCCTTCGGTCAGAGACCCAGTACTTC. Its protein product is CASSNLLRSETQYF.